This TCR beta chain appears in the sequencing data of a study of blood T cell repertoires in COVID-19 (dated by TCRdb to about 2020). Regarding the complete study: Samples covering the acute and convalescent phases of COVID-19 were provided by collaborators in the United States, Italy and Spain. The material from the prospective study consisted of cDNA or gDNA derived from T cells, B-cell-depleted T cells, or PBMCs. Deeply sampled blood TCRbeta repertoires from subjects exposed to, actively infected with, or recovered from COVID-19 were included in the dataset. A freely available public database, intended as a resource for researchers studying the immune response to SARS-CoV-2, is where the repertoires were released. The samples were drawn from the first 160 participants of the ongoing ImmuneRACE study and from 950 to 1,500 subjects provided by 6 global collaborators. Sample metadata almost always included a de-identified subject ID, COVID-19 status, age in years and sex. Where available, HLA class I and class II types were taken from metadata supplied by the sample provider and were not determined by assay-based typing.

The junction carries 6 bases between V and J, which are trimmed by 2 bases and 8 bases respectively. Including cysteine and phenylalanine, the CDR3 has 11 amino acids. Only the CDR3 region is kept as DNA, spanning 33 bases read in frame from base 1. The CDR1 and CDR2 encoded by the germline V gene are MDHEN and SYDVKM. The research as a whole found: How much clinical and demographic metadata was included differed by source and by participant, and the metadata was provided uncurated.

The collaborating institutions used their own protocols to collect whole blood in K2EDTA tubes. For TCRbeta analysis, collaborators shipped samples in one of three forms: frozen whole blood, isolated PBMCs, or DNA extracted from either of those sample types. TCRbeta CDR3 regions were amplified from genomic DNA by means of the immunoSEQ Assay, a bias-controlled multiplex PCR. Turning to the authors' computational methods: The number of nucleated cells in each sample was estimated by amplification of reference gene primers within the assay. To quantify the absolute abundance of each unique TCRbeta CDR3 rearrangement, sequence reads were collapsed and filtered. For each sample, productive Simpson clonality was calculated as the square root of Simpson's diversity index across productive rearrangements. Held by TCRdb, this immuneACCESS table contains in-frame sequences only and omits some clones. Under half of the omission traces to an unresolved V gene where checked; the cause of the rest is unknown. The DNA gave D and trimming, while V, J and clone size come from that table. The sample table lists 160,000 or so clones, 80% to 90% of them with a count of one. Together, the top ten hold around 16% of the sample.

Note on this clone: Its antigen is currently not known. There are no base qualities to consult, and no much larger clone falls within one base.

The specimen was peripheral blood. Recombination joined TRBV28 with TRBJ1-1, with the D gene uncertain. This TCR derives from a woman aged 35 to 49 with acute or convalescent COVID-19. This receptor has the CDR3 CASSLRAEAFF. At the DNA level, the sequence is TGTGCCAGCAGTTTACGAGCAGAAGCTTTCTTT.